Shown below are 3 T cell receptor beta chains from a single sample sequenced in a study of OX40 agonist ivuxolimab in advanced cancers. The method was immunoSEQ multiplex PCR; TCRdb's version includes in-frame clones alone and lacks a portion of them. The sample comprises approximately 13,000 clones, around three quarters of which are singletons, and roughly 15% rests with the top ten. The input for sequencing was CD4+ or CD8+ T cells sorted from blood, taken in a trial of the OX40 agonist ivuxolimab. These receptors were taken from an adult with an advanced solid tumor such as melanoma, head and neck, liver or kidney cancer.

The chain couples TRBV6-1 to TRBJ2-2, with D possibly being TRBD1 (6 bases). The CDR3 length is 15 residues. The germline V gene encodes CDR1 MNHNS and CDR2 SASEGT. Trimming removed 1 base from V and 1 base from J, with 7 bases in between. CDR3 protein: CASSEGTVNTGELFF. In DNA form, the CDR3 reads TGTGCCAGCAGTGAAGGGACAGTGAACACCGGGGAGCTGTTTTTT.

The chain employs TRBV11-2 and TRBJ2-7; TRBD1 aligns across 8 bases. Germline trimming cut 4 bases from V and 5 bases from J; bases unmatched to any gene: 10. Germline loops: CDR1 SGHAT, CDR2 FQNNGV. This CDR3 has 15 amino acids. CDR3 bases: TGTGCCAGCAGCTACTTGACAGGGGAGGTGAACGAGCAGTACTTC. It translates to CASSYLTGEVNEQYF.

This chain joins TRBV27 and TRBJ1-2; D gene ambiguous. The CDR3 is 13 residues long. V was clipped by 4 bases and J by 5 bases, with 11 bases between them. Germline V gene lookup returns CDR1 MNHEY and CDR2 SMNVEV (reference sequence). The CDR3 loop reads CASSYSTGYGYTF. Written as DNA, the CDR3 is TGTGCCAGCAGTTACTCGACCGGATATGGCTACACCTTC.